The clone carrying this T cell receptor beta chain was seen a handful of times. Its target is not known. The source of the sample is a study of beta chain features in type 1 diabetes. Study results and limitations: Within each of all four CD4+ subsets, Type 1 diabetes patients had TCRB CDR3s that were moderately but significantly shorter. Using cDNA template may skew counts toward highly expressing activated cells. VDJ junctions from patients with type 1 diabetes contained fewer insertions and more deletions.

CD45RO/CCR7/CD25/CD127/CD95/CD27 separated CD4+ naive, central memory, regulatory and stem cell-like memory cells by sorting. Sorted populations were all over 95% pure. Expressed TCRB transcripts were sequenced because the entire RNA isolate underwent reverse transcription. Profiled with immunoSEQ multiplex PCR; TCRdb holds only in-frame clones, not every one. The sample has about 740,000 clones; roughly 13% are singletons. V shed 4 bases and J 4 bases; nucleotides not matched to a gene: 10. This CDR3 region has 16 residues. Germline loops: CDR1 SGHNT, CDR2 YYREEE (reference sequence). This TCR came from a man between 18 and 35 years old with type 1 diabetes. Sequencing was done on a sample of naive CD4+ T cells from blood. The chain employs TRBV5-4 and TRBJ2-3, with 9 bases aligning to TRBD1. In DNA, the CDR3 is TGTGCCAGCAGCGAGGCCGTACAGGGGGCCTCAGATACGCAGTATTTT. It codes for CASSEAVQGASDTQYF.